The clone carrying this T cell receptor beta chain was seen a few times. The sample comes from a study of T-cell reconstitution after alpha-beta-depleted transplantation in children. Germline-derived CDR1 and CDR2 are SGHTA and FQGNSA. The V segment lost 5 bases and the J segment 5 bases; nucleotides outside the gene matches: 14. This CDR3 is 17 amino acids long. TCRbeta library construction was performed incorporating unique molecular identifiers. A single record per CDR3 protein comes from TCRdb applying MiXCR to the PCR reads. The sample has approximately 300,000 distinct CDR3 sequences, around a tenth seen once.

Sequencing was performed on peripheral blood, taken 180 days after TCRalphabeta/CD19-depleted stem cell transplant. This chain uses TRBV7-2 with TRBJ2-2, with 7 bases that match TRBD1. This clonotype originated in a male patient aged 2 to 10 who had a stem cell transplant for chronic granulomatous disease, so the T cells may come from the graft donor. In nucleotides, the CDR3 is TGTGCCAGCAGCCCATTTTACGGGGACAGATATACCGGGGAGCTGTTTTTT. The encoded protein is CASSPFYGDRYTGELFF.